These 3 T cell receptor beta chains were sequenced from one sample in a study of identical twins. TCRdb recomputed calls from the 5' RACE reads with MiXCR, one row per CDR3 protein. The data show hundreds of thousands of distinct CDR3 sequences, roughly 8% seen once. The same sample was also studied in work on yellow fever vaccine responses in identical twins.

The sequencing sample was made of PBMCs. These receptors all stem from a woman between 18 and 30 years old in good health.

This clonotype was observed a few times. V is TRBV6-1 and J is TRBJ2-5; 9 nucleotides agree with TRBD1. Germline V gene lookup returns CDR1 MNHNS and CDR2 SASEGT. J gave up 4 bases and V 3 bases, and 12 bases lay outside the gene matches. This CDR3 comprises 17 residues. This CDR3 reads CASSDDRDRAVSETQYF. CDR3 DNA: TGTGCCAGCAGTGACGATCGGGACAGGGCGGTATCAGAGACCCAGTACTTC.

This clonotype was picked up many times. V and J are TRBV5-1 and TRBJ2-2; TRBD2 matches 7 bases. V dropped 0 bases and J dropped 0; count of bases not matched to a gene: 2. Germline CDR1 is SGHRS and CDR2 is YFSETQ. CDR3 length: 16 amino acids. DNA of the CDR3: TGCGCCAGCAGCTTGGGACTAGCCCCGAACACCGGGGAGCTGTTTTTT. Translation: CASSLGLAPNTGELFF.

This clonotype was detected only a few times. The chain carries TRBV19 and TRBJ2-2; D remains ambiguous. Germline loops: CDR1 LNHDA, CDR2 SQIVND (reference sequence). The V and J ends lost 3 bases and 4 bases respectively, with 6 bases between them. The CDR3 is 13 residues long. In nucleotides, the CDR3 is TGTGCCAGTAGTATGAAGATCACCGGGGAGCTGTTTTTT. Its translation: CASSMKITGELFF.